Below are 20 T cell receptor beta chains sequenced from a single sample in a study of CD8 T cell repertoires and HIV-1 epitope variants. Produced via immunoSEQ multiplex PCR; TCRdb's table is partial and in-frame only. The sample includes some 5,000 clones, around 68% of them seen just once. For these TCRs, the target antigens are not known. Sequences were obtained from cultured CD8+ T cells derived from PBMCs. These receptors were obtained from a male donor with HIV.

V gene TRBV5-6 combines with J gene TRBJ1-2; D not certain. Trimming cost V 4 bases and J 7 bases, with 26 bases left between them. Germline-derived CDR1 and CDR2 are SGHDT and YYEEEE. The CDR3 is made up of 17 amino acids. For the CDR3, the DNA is TGTGCCAGCAGCGACCCCGGCCGCACTGGGATAAGTGTTGGCTACACCTTC. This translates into CASSDPGRTGISVGYTF. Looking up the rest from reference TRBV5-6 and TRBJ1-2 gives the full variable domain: DAGVTQSPTHLIKTRGQQVTLRCSPKSGHDTVSWYQQALGQGPQFIFQYYEEEERQRGNFPDRFSGHQFPNYSSELNVNALLLGDSALYLCASSDPGRTGISVGYTFGSGTRLTVV.

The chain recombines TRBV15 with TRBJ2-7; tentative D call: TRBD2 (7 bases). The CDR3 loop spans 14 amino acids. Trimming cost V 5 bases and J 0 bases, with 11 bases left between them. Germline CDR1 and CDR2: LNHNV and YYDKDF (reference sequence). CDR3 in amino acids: CATSGGGLSYEQYF. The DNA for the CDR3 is TGTGCCACCAGCGGGGGGGGCCTCTCCTACGAGCAGTACTTC.

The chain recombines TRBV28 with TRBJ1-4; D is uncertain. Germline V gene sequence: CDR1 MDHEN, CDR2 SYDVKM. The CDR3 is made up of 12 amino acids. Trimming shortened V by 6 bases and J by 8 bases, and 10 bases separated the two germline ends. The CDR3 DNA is TGTGCCAGCAGAGACATTCGAGAAAAACTGTTTTTT. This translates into CASRDIREKLFF.

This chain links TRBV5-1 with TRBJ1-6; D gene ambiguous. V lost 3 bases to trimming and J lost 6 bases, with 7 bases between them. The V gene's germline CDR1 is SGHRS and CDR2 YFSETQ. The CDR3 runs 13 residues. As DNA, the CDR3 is TGCGCCAGCAGCTCTGGCCTTAATTCACCCCTCCACTTT. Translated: CASSSGLNSPLHF.

The CDR3 DNA follows: TGTGCCAGCAGGGGGAACACTGAAGCTTTCTTT. Translation gives CASRGNTEAFF. V gene TRBV7-9 combines with J gene TRBJ1-1, with no clear D. Germline CDR1 SEHNR, CDR2 FQNEAQ (reference sequence). The CDR3 is 11 residues long. Trimming cost V 6 bases and J 1 base, with 3 bases left between them.

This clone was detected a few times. CDR3 protein: CSVMGGTGENEQFF. CDR3 bases: TGCAGCGTCATGGGAGGGACAGGGGAGAATGAGCAGTTCTTC. This chain connects TRBV29-1 to TRBJ2-1; 10 positions agree with TRBD1. Germline V gene lookup returns CDR1 SQVTM and CDR2 ANQGSEA. Germline trimming cut 6 bases from V and 7 bases from J; bases unmatched to any gene: 9. The CDR3 is made up of 14 amino acids.

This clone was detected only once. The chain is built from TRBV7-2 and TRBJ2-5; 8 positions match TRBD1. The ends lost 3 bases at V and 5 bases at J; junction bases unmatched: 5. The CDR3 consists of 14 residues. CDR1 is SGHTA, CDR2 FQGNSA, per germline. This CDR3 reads CASSFTGGEETQYF. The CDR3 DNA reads TGTGCCAGCAGCTTCACAGGGGGTGAGGAGACCCAGTACTTC.

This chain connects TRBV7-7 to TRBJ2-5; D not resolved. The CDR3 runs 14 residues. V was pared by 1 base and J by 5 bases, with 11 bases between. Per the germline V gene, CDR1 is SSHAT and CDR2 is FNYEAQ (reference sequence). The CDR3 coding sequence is TGTGCCAGCAGCTTAGTTCCCGAGAGGGAGACCCAGTACTTC. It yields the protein CASSLVPERETQYF. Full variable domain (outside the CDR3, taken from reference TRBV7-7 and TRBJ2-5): GAGVSQSPRYKVTKRGQDVTLRCDPISSHATLYWYQQALGQGPEFLTYFNYEAQPDKSGLPSDRFSAERPEGSISTLTIQRTEQRDSAMYRCASSLVPERETQYFGPGTRLLVL.

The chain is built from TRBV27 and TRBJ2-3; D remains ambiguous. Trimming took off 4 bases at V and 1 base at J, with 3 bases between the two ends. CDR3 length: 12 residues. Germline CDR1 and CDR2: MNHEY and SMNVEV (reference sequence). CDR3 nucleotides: TGTGCCAGCAGTTATGGCACAGATACGCAGTATTTT. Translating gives CASSYGTDTQYF.

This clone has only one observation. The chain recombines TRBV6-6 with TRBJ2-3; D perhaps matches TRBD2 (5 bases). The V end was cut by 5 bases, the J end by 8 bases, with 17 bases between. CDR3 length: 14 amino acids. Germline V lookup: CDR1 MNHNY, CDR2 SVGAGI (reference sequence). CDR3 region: CASSPGLRDGTQYF. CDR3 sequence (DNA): TGTGCCAGCAGTCCTGGACTGAGAGACGGTACGCAGTATTTT.

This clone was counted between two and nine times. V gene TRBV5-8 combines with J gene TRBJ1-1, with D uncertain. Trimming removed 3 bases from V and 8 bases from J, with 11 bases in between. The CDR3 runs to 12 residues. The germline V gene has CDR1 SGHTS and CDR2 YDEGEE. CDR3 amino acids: CASSSWTREAFF. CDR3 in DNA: TGTGCCAGCAGCTCCTGGACTCGAGAAGCTTTCTTT.

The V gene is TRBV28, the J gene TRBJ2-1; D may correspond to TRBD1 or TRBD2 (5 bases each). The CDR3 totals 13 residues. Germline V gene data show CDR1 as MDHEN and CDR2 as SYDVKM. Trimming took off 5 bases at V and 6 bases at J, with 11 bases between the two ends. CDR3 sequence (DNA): TGTGCCAGCAGTGGGGACCGACTCAATGAGCAGTTCTTC. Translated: CASSGDRLNEQFF.

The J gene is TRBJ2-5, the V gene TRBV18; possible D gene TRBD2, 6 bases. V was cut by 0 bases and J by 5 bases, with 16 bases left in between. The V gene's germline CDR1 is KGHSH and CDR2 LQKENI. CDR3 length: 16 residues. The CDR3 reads CASSPPEGGAWETQYF. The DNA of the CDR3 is TGTGCCAGCTCACCACCGGAGGGTGGAGCATGGGAGACCCAGTACTTC.

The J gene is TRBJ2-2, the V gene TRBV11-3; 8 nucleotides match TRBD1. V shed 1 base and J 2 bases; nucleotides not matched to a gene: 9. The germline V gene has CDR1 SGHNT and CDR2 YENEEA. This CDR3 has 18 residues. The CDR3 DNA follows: TGTGCCAGCAGCTTAGCCTACCTGGACAGGGATAACACCGGGGAGCTGTTTTTT. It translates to CASSLAYLDRDNTGELFF.

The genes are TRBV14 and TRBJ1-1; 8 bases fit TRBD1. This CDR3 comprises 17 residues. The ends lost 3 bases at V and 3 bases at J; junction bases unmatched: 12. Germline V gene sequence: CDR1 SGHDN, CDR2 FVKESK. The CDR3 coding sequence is TGTGCCAGCAGCCAGAGACGACAGGGGCGATATCACACTGAAGCTTTCTTT. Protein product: CASSQRRQGRYHTEAFF.

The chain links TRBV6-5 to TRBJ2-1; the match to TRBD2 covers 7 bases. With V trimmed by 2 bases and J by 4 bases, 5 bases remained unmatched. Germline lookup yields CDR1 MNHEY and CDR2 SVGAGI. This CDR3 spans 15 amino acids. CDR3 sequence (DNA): TGTGCCAGCAGTTACGGTCCTAGCGGTTACAATGAGCAGTTCTTC. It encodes CASSYGPSGYNEQFF.

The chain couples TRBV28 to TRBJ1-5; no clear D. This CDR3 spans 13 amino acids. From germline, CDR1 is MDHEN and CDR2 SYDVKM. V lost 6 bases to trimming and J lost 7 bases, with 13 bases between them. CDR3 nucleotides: TGTGCCAGCAGCCCCAGAGGGTGGCAGCCCCAGCATTTT. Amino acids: CASSPRGWQPQHF.

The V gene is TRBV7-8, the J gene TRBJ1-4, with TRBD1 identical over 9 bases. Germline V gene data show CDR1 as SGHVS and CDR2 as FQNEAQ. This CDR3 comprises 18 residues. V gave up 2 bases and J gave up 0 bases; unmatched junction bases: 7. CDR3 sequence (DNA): TGTGCCAGCAGCTTAAGGGACAGGGTAACGGCAACTAATGAAAAACTGTTTTTT. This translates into CASSLRDRVTATNEKLFF. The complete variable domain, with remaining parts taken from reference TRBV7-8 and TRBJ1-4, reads GAGVSQSPRYKVAKRGQDVALRCDPISGHVSLFWYQQALGQGPEFLTYFQNEAQLDKSGLPSDRFFAERPEGSVSTLKIQRTQQEDSAVYLCASSLRDRVTATNEKLFFGSGTQLSVL.

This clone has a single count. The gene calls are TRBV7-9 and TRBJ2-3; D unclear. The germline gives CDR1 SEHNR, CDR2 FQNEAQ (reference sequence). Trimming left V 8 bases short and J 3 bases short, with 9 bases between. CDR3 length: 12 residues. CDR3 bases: TGTGCCAGCCGCGCCGGAACAGATACGCAGTATTTT. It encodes CASRAGTDTQYF.

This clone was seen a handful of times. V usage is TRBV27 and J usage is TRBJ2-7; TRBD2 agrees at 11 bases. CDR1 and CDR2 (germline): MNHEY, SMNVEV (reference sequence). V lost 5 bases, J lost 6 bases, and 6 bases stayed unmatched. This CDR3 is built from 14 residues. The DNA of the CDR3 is TGTGCCAGCAGTCTCATAGCGGGAGGGCCCGAGCAGTACTTC. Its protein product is CASSLIAGGPEQYF.